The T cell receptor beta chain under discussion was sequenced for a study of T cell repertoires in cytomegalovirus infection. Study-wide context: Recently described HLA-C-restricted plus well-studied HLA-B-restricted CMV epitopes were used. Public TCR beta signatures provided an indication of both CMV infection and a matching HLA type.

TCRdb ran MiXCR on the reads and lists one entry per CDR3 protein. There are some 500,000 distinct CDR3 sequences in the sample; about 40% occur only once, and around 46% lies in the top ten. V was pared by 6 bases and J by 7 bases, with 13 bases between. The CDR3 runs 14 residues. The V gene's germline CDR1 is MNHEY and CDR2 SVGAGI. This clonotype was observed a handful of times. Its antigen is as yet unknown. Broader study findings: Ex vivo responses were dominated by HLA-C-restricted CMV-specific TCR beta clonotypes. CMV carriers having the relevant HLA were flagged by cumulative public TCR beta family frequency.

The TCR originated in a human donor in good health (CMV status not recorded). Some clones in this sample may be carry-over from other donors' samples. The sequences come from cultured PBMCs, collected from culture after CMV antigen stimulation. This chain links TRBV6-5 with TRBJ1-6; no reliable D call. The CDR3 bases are TGTGCCAGCAGACCCCGGGCCGCGAATTCACCCCTCCACTTT. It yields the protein CASRPRAANSPLHF.